Each of the 15 T cell receptor beta chains below was sequenced from the same sample in a study of CD8+CD57+ T cells in acquired aplastic anemia. Genomic DNA was employed as the template in profiling TCR beta VDJ and CDR3. TCRdb reprocessed the reads with MiXCR, giving one entry per CDR3 protein. In the table there are some 120,000 distinct CDR3 sequences, around 46% of which are singletons. Material: sorted CD4+, CD8+, or CD8+CD57+ T cells (not recorded which) from PBMCs. These receptors all come from a human donor in good health, serving as a control.

The chain couples TRBV19 to TRBJ2-3, with D tentatively TRBD2 (5 bases). The germline V and J ends were trimmed by 5 bases and 7 bases, with 13 bases remaining between them. The length of the CDR3 is 13 residues. Germline V gene sequence: CDR1 LNHDA, CDR2 SQIVND (reference sequence). The CDR3 region has the DNA TGTGCCAGTAGTGGTTCGGGCGGGTATACGCAGTATTTT. Its translation is CASSGSGGYTQYF.

As concerns this clonotype: One base away lies a much larger clone, so this may be a sequencing read error. The chain joins TRBV12-3 or TRBV12-4 to TRBJ2-7; 8 bases match TRBD1. The CDR3 has 15 amino acids. The CDR3 reads CVSSLRTGLSYEQYF. CDR3 in DNA: TGTGTCAGCAGTTTGAGGACAGGGTTATCCTACGAGCAGTACTTC.

CDR3 bases: TGTGCCAGCAGCCAAGTCTCGGACAGGGAAGAGACCCAGTACTTC. This codes for CASSQVSDREETQYF. The chain recombines TRBV4-2 with TRBJ2-5; 8 nucleotides align to TRBD1. The CDR3 spans 15 residues. Germline assignment: CDR1 LGHNA and CDR2 YNFKEQ. Trimming took 1 base from V and 3 from J; bases not matched to a gene: 4.

This chain joins TRBV6-1 and TRBJ2-7, with 11 bases fitting TRBD1. V dropped 0 bases and J dropped 3; count of bases not matched to a gene: 7. This CDR3 region has 17 residues. The V gene's germline CDR1 is MNHNS and CDR2 SASEGT. CDR3: CASSEAWTGGFGYEQYF. For the CDR3, the DNA is TGTGCCAGCAGTGAAGCTTGGACAGGGGGCTTCGGCTACGAGCAGTACTTC.

The V call is TRBV7-9, the J call TRBJ2-7; D may be TRBD2 (7 bases). The CDR3 spans 15 residues. V was shortened by 5 bases and J by 1 base, with 15 bases between the two germline ends. Germline assignment: CDR1 SEHNR and CDR2 FQNEAQ (reference sequence). CDR3 sequence: CASSEGRGLSYEQYF. CDR3 nucleotides: TGTGCCAGCAGCGAAGGGAGGGGGTTGTCCTACGAGCAGTACTTC.

The CDR3 sequence is CASSAGHDGTQYF. In DNA form, the CDR3 reads TGTGCCAGCAGCGCTGGGCATGATGGGACCCAGTACTTC. This chain joins TRBV7-6 and TRBJ2-5; no definite D call. This CDR3 has 13 residues. The V gene's germline CDR1 is SGHVS and CDR2 FNYEAQ. The V end was cut by 5 bases, the J end by 7 bases, with 14 bases between.

This clonotype was detected ten times or more. J is TRBJ2-7 and V is TRBV5-8; a possible D gene is TRBD2 (6 bases). CDR1 SGHTS and CDR2 YDEGEE come from the germline V gene. V shed 0 bases and J shed 0 bases, with 10 bases lying between them. This CDR3 comprises 15 residues. The CDR3 loop reads CASSLGRGSSYEQYF. The CDR3 DNA is TGTGCCAGCAGCTTGGGACGGGGGAGCTCCTACGAGCAGTACTTC.

V and J are TRBV10-2 and TRBJ1-6; D remains unclear. Germline V CDR1 and CDR2: WSHSY, SAAADI. This CDR3 spans 12 amino acids. The V end was cut by 7 bases, the J end by 8 bases, with 9 bases between. The DNA of the CDR3 is TGCGCCAGCACCGAGGCCGATTCACCCCTCCACTTT. Amino acids: CASTEADSPLHF.

This clonotype showed up just once. The CDR3, as DNA: TGTGCCACCAGCAGCCTCAATTACGAGCAGTACTTC. Translated, it gives CATSSLNYEQYF. The rearrangement links TRBV15 to TRBJ2-7; D gene ambiguous. The CDR3 totals 12 residues. Germline values: CDR1 LNHNV, CDR2 YYDKDF (reference sequence). V was cut by 3 bases and J by 4 bases, with 7 bases left in between.

This clonotype turned up a few times. J is TRBJ2-3 and V is TRBV7-4, with D perhaps being TRBD1 or TRBD2 (5 bases each). Germline lookup yields CDR1 SGHVT and CDR2 SQSDAQ. The CDR3 length is 16 residues. The V end was cut by 4 bases, the J end by 0 bases, with 14 bases between. CDR3 nucleotide sequence: TGTGCCAGCAGCTCTGGGGACCACCTAAGCACAGATACGCAGTATTTT. This codes for CASSSGDHLSTDTQYF.

The chain has TRBV10-3 and TRBJ1-6; 9 bases are a match to TRBD1. The J segment lost 9 bases and the V segment lost 4 bases, leaving 1 base of the junction unmatched. The CDR3 consists of 13 residues. The V gene's germline CDR1 is ENHRY and CDR2 SYGVKD. CDR3 sequence (DNA): TGTGCCATCAGTGGACAGGGGGGTTCACCCCTCCACTTT. Translated: CAISGQGGSPLHF.

With regard to this clonotype: A much bigger clone sits one base away, suggesting this may be a read error. The chain has TRBV18 and TRBJ2-7, with TRBD1 matching over 9 bases. The CDR3 is made up of 14 amino acids. Germline V gene data show CDR1 as KGHSH and CDR2 as LQKENI. CDR3 nucleotide sequence: TGTACCAGCTCACCGGGGACAGGGAGGTACGAGCAGTACTTC. Translated: CTSSPGTGRYEQYF.

V gene TRBV6-1 combines with J gene TRBJ1-1; no clear D gene. The CDR3 runs 14 residues. CDR1 is MNHNS and CDR2 is SASEGT in the germline V gene. The V end was cut by 6 bases, the J end by 1 base, with 12 bases between. For the CDR3, the DNA is TGTGCCAGCAGGGAGACGGTTGCGAACACTGAAGCTTTCTTT. Its protein is CASRETVANTEAFF.

This clonotype was counted ten times or more. This rearrangement joins TRBV15 to TRBJ1-4; tentative D call: TRBD1 (5 bases). The CDR3 sequence is 14 residues long. CDR1 and CDR2 (germline): LNHNV, YYDKDF (reference sequence). Trimming pared 5 bases from V and 10 bases from J, leaving 17 bases between. CDR3 coding DNA: TGTGCCACCAGCGATTTCTCGGGGCGCGGAAAACTGTTTTTT. Its translation: CATSDFSGRGKLFF.

The sample holds many counts of this clonotype. The genes are TRBV20-1 and TRBJ1-4; the match to TRBD1 covers 10 bases. Trimming at V came to 6 bases and at J to 3 bases, leaving 7 bases not matched to a gene. Germline CDR1 reads DFQATT; CDR2 reads SNEGSKA (reference sequence). CDR3 length equals 15 residues. The CDR3 region is CSAPGQGSSNEKLFF. As DNA, the CDR3 is TGCAGTGCGCCGGGACAGGGGAGTTCTAATGAAAAACTGTTTTTT.